This TCR beta chain derives from a study of T cells after yellow fever vaccination (dated by TCRdb to the late 2010s). About the study as a whole: The SMART-Seq v4 Ultra Low Input RNA kit was used to prepare libraries from fractions with low cell numbers. Blood was collected at multiple timepoints before and after primary and secondary immunization, and bulk PBMC replicates and cell subsets were isolated. To follow T-cell clones before and after both primary and booster YFV17D yellow fever vaccination, bulk TCR alpha and beta repertoires underwent longitudinal sequencing. Two healthy male donors made up the cohort, one aged 18 to 29 years and the other aged 30 to 40 years.

The treatment or condition label here, explained by the study, means: live attenuated yellow fever vaccine strain. At each blood-draw timepoint, two biological replicates of bulk PBMCs were collected. A standard Ficoll-Paque protocol was used to isolate PBMCs from peripheral blood. RNA was extracted with TriZol from bulk PBMCs, CD4 and CD8 fractions, and dextramer-positive and dextramer-negative fractions. The CDR3 contains 17 residues, cysteine and phenylalanine counted. Only the CDR3 region is kept as DNA, spanning 51 bases read in frame from base 1. The germline V gene gives CDR1 as KGHDR and CDR2 as SFDVKD. V loses 4 bases of germline sequence and J loses 2 bases, and the interval between the two ends is 18 bases. Synthesis of TCR cDNA relied on 5'RACE template switching, a step that introduced a universal primer site along with unique molecular identifiers. cDNA synthesis was primed from both the TCR alpha and TCR beta constant segments. Library amplification used two PCR steps, and the second PCR step added sample barcodes and sequencing adapters. Sequencing of libraries was done on Illumina HiSeq 2500 (2x100 bp) or NovaSeq (2x150 bp). In the original analysis: MIGEC handled demultiplexing of reads and collapsing into UMI consensus sequences, while MiXCR performed V(D)J alignment. Using edgeR on replicate PBMC samples, clonotypes were called vaccine-responding if FDR was below 0.01 and the log2 fold change was above 5 up to day 15. Each bulk clonotype received a CD4 or CD8 identity based on whether the sequenced CD4 or CD8 repertoire contained that clonotype at higher abundance. The public reads were reanalyzed by TCRdb: fastp trimming at Q25, MiXCR alignment, in-frame beta chains only. Entries are consolidated by CDR3 protein sequence, retaining the most common genes and DNA. These V and J calls rely on TCRdb rather than the paper's analysis. This sample lists around 360,000 distinct CDR3 sequences; more than 9% were detected once. The ten top clones hold roughly 18% of the sample.

What the authors observed across the whole study: The secondary T-cell response was found to be weaker but faster than the primary response, with a peak reached on day 5 rather than on day 15. Because only two donors were included in the study, the extent to which the findings can be generalized is limited. After the booster, most clones that had expanded after primary vaccination were detected again (approximately 97% of CD4 and roughly 86% of CD8), suggesting broad maintenance of memory. A small fraction of clonotypes appeared in both the CD4 and CD8 compartments, likely as a result of convergent recombination. Computational filtering was needed because FACS-sorted repertoires could contain abundant contaminating clonotypes from the bulk population.

There are a few counts of this clonotype. This receptor's antigen is unknown. Base quality data are lacking; no much larger clone is found one base away. The chain couples TRBV24-1 to TRBJ2-3; 5 matching bases give a weak D call of TRBD2. The sample here was PBMCs, taken on the day of the first yellow fever vaccination. This clonotype originated in a man younger than 35 who received the YFV17D yellow fever vaccine. CDR3 sequence: CATSEMGPYGDTDTQYF. The DNA sequence is given as TGTGCCACCAGTGAGATGGGCCCCTACGGGGACACAGATACGCAGTATTTT.